The rows below give T cell receptor beta chains drawn from one sample of a study of shared clonotypes between healthy human individuals. Clones were read by immunoSEQ multiplex PCR, and TCRdb kept only the in-frame ones, dropping some. The sample records millions of clones, 85% to 95% being singletons. Material: naive CD4+ T cells from PBMCs. The receptors come from a man between 18 and 35 years old in good health. Some clones in this sample may be carry-over from other donors' samples. Both conserved end residues are part of each CDR3. The D gene is left open where the match is weak. Where a row states a size, it is once, few, many or the class of an expanded clone; other rows omit it.

-	-	TRBV27	TRBJ1-2	CASLLSGYTF	TGTGCCAGCCTCCTTAGTGGCTACACCTTC
-	TRBD1	TRBV6-5	TRBJ2-2	CASSYSGTGAGELFF	TGTGCCAGCAGTTACTCCGGGACAGGGGCCGGGGAGCTGTTTTTT
-	TRBD1	TRBV2	TRBJ1-1	CASTLQGYGTEAFF	TGTGCCAGCACCCTACAGGGGTACGGCACTGAAGCTTTCTTT
-	-	TRBV7-9	TRBJ2-7	CASSLAVGLLYEQYF	TGTGCCAGCAGCTTAGCGGTCGGCCTACTTTACGAGCAGTACTTC
-	-	TRBV27	TRBJ1-5	CASSLRYVPLSNQPQHF	TGTGCCAGCAGTTTAAGATACGTTCCTCTTAGCAATCAGCCCCAGCATTTT
-	-	TRBV4-2	TRBJ1-3	CASSQEAARDFYGNTIYF	TGTGCCAGCAGCCAAGAAGCTGCCAGGGACTTTTATGGAAACACCATATATTTT
-	TRBD1	TRBV4-2	TRBJ1-1	CASSQDWRQGEAFF	TGTGCCAGCAGCCAAGATTGGCGACAGGGAGAAGCTTTCTTT
-	TRBD1	TRBV29-1	TRBJ1-2	CSVFGQGFYGYTF	TGCAGCGTTTTTGGACAGGGATTCTATGGCTACACCTTC
once	-	TRBV7-9	TRBJ2-7	CASRDSAGGAYEQYF	TGTGCCAGCAGGGACTCCGCAGGAGGTGCCTACGAGCAGTACTTC
-	-	TRBV9	TRBJ2-1	CASSAGRGTSGEQFF	TGTGCCAGCAGCGCTGGCCGCGGGACTTCCGGGGAGCAGTTCTTC
-	TRBD1	TRBV6-5	TRBJ1-6	CASSRSGTDNSPLHF	TGTGCCAGCAGCCGGAGCGGGACAGATAATTCACCCCTCCACTTT
-	-	TRBV28	TRBJ1-3	CASSQRGAVSGNTIYF	TGTGCCAGCAGCCAACGGGGGGCGGTCTCTGGAAACACCATATATTTT
-	-	TRBV19	TRBJ1-1	CASSILGRGAGGAFF	TGTGCCAGTAGTATCCTCGGACGGGGGGCTGGCGGAGCTTTCTTT
few	TRBD1	TRBV7-9	TRBJ1-1	CASSRDRTLNTEAFF	TGTGCCAGCAGCAGGGACAGGACCTTGAACACTGAAGCTTTCTTT
-	-	TRBV11-3	TRBJ2-1	CASSPVRGLGADNEQFF	TGTGCCAGCAGCCCCGTGAGGGGTCTAGGAGCGGACAATGAGCAGTTCTTC
-	TRBD2	TRBV5-1	TRBJ2-6	CASSYYGQTSGSSGANVLTF	TGCGCCAGCAGCTACTATGGCCAGACTAGCGGGAGCTCTGGGGCCAACGTCCTGACTTTC
-	-	TRBV25-1	TRBJ1-1	CASRSRANTEAFF	TGTGCCAGCCGATCCAGGGCGAACACTGAAGCTTTCTTT